This T cell receptor beta chain was recovered during a study of technical replicates of blood from several donors. Profiling relied on immunoSEQ multiplex PCR, and the TCRdb table lists in-frame clones only, not all of them. The sample holds some 70,000 clones, approximately 97% seen once. The CDR3 loop spans 14 amino acids. The chain has TRBV7-5 and TRBJ1-2. TRBV7-5 is a recognized pseudogene. The sequenced sample was T cells isolated from PBMCs. This receptor was obtained from a human donor in good health. As DNA, the CDR3 is TGTGTCAGAAGCTTAGGCCCGAGGAAGTATGGCTACACCTTC. It encodes CVRSLGPRKYGYTF.